This T cell receptor (beta chain) appears in the sequencing data of a study of blood T cell repertoires in COVID-19. On the study more broadly: There were acute and convalescent COVID-19 samples, and they came from the United States, Italy and Spain. T cells, B-cell-depleted T cells, or PBMCs provided the cDNA or gDNA that served as material.

This CDR3 region has 14 residues. CDR1 SGHRS and CDR2 YFSETQ come from the germline V gene. V was pared by 7 bases and J by 1 base, with 14 bases between. Source study methods: Reference gene primers were amplified, and this amplification served to estimate nucleated cell counts. The repertoire was sequenced with immunoSEQ multiplex PCR; TCRdb's copy has only in-frame clones and lacks some. V, J and clone size reflect that table, while D and trimming were determined from the DNA. Of approximately 100,000 clones listed, around 87% are singletons. The sequencing input was peripheral blood. V and J are TRBV5-1 and TRBJ1-1; perhaps TRBD1 as D (5 bases). The TCR comes from a woman in her thirties with acute or convalescent COVID-19. The CDR3 DNA reads TGCGCCAGCTCCTCAGGAGGGGCGAACACTGAAGCTTTCTTT. Encoded protein: CASSSGGANTEAFF.